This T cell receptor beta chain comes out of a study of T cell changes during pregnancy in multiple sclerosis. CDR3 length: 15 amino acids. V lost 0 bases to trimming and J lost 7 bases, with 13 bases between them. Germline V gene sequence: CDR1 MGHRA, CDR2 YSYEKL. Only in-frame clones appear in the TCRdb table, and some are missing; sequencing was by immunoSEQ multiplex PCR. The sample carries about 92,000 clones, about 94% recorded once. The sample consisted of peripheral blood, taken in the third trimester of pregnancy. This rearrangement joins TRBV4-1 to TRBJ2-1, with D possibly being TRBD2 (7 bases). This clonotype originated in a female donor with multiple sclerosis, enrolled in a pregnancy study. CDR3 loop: CASSQDQQGGNEQFF. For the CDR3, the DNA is TGCGCCAGCAGCCAAGATCAACAGGGAGGGAATGAGCAGTTCTTC.